One sample yielded the 13 T cell receptor beta chains listed below, sequenced in a study of monozygotic twins with inflammatory bowel disease. From its re-call of the 5' RACE reads, TCRdb lists each CDR3 protein once, without DNA. Here the sample table reports approximately 400,000 distinct CDR3 sequences. Sequencing was done on a sample of blood. These receptor sequences come from a human donor with ulcerative colitis or Crohn's disease, or a healthy co-twin of an affected twin (not recorded which).

This chain connects TRBV10-3 to TRBJ1-1; TCRdb proposes TRBD1, but this gene call is untestable without DNA. This CDR3 spans 16 amino acids. Germline V gene data show CDR1 as ENHRY and CDR2 as SYGVKD. The CDR3 loop reads CAISDGTVNPNTEAFF.

V gene TRBV6-5 combines with J gene TRBJ2-7; as DNA is missing, the TRBD1 call by TCRdb cannot be tested. The CDR3 totals 16 residues. Germline CDR1 and CDR2: MNHEY and SVGAGI. Here the CDR3 reads CASSYLPGQGAYEQYF.

The genes are TRBV6-5 and TRBJ2-7; checking the TCRdb D call of TRBD2 is not possible without DNA. Germline lookup yields CDR1 MNHEY and CDR2 SVGAGI. The CDR3 has 12 residues. The CDR3 protein is CASNSPGYEQYF.

This sequence joins TRBV5-5 and TRBJ1-2; lacking DNA, the TRBD1 call made by TCRdb goes unchecked. The CDR3 has 15 residues. The germline CDR1 and CDR2 sequences are SGHKS and YYEKEE (reference sequence). This CDR3 reads CASSLIGQGDYGYTF.

This chain joins TRBV10-3 and TRBJ2-2. CDR3 length: 14 residues. Germline CDR1 and CDR2: ENHRY and SYGVKD. CDR3 amino acids: CAISDTSNTGELFF.

This chain joins TRBV7-2 and TRBJ1-5. This CDR3 has 14 amino acids. CDR1 SGHTA and CDR2 FQGNSA come from the germline V gene. This chain's CDR3 is CASSSGSDHQPQHF.

The rearrangement joins TRBV7-6 to TRBJ2-7; TCRdb selects TRBD2, and the lack of DNA leaves this call unchecked. The CDR3 length is 15 residues. Germline CDR1 and CDR2: SGHVS and FNYEAQ. The CDR3 loop is CASSLESGREYEQYF.

The genes are TRBV12-3 or TRBV12-4 and TRBJ2-7. This CDR3 is 15 amino acids long. CDR3 region: CASSRPWASFYEQYF.

The chain joins TRBV20-1 to TRBJ2-1; TCRdb's D call, TRBD1, is unchecked because there is no DNA. This CDR3 is 12 amino acids long. Germline V gives CDR1 DFQATT, CDR2 SNEGSKA (reference sequence). The CDR3: CSARGPVDEQFF.

This chain connects TRBV12-3 or TRBV12-4 to TRBJ2-5; there is no DNA to check the TCRdb D call of TRBD1. The CDR3 is 16 amino acids. CDR3 region: CASSLIFGQTQETQYF.

V usage is TRBV7-2 and J usage is TRBJ2-3; TCRdb proposes TRBD2, but this gene call is untestable without DNA. Germline V lookup: CDR1 SGHTA, CDR2 FQGNSA. This CDR3 is 15 amino acids long. The CDR3 spells CASSSSGGGTDTQYF.

This chain joins TRBV2 and TRBJ1-2; TCRdb's D call of TRBD1 is untestable without DNA. This CDR3 region has 15 residues. Germline V gene lookup returns CDR1 SNHLY and CDR2 FYNNEI. The CDR3 here is CARRDSLSRNYGYTF.

V and J are TRBV2 and TRBJ2-4; with no DNA, the TCRdb D assignment of TRBD1 cannot be verified. Germline V lookup: CDR1 SNHLY, CDR2 FYNNEI. The CDR3 runs 14 residues. This CDR3 is CAVTGGRAKNIQYF.